This TCR beta chain was documented in a study of immune evolution from preneoplasia to lung adenocarcinoma. V lost 7 bases and J lost 7, with 10 bases in between. Germline V gene data show CDR1 as LNHDA and CDR2 as SQIVND (reference sequence). This CDR3 region has 12 residues. TCRdb keeps only in-frame clones here, not all; method: immunoSEQ multiplex PCR. In the table there are 5,000 or so clones, roughly 82% of which are singletons. The TCR was taken from a person between 65 and 80 years old with lung adenocarcinoma. V is TRBV19 and J is TRBJ2-2, with D possibly TRBD2 on 5 matching bases. The sample consisted of FFPE lung adenocarcinoma in situ tissue. The chain's CDR3 is CASNRGFGELFF. CDR3 nucleotides: TGTGCCAGTAATCGGGGATTCGGGGAGCTGTTTTTT.